One T cell receptor (beta chain) is described in this entry. The antigen is not known. The V gene lost 5 bases and the J gene lost 5 bases, with 13 bases spanning the gap. This CDR3 has 12 residues. Germline lookup yields CDR1 DFQATT and CDR2 SNEGSKA (reference sequence). This specimen belongs to a study of response to subunit inactivated influenza vaccine. TCRdb called the RT-PCR reads again in MiXCR, with one record for every CDR3 protein. The table records around 760,000 distinct CDR3 sequences, approximately 13% of them present only once. Study results and limitations: Authors suggested seasonal influenza vaccinations each recruit few new T cells.

The specimen was PBMCs from blood, collected around two weeks before vaccination. The chain employs TRBV20-1 and TRBJ2-7; TRBD1 is a possible D gene (5 bases). This TCR derives from a man aged 45-60 years who received an inactivated influenza vaccine. The CDR3: CSALGPYDEQYF. The CDR3, as DNA: TGCAGTGCTTTGGGGCCTTACGACGAGCAGTACTTC.